The T cell receptor beta chain under discussion was sequenced for a study of metastatic and nonmetastatic thyroid tumors. Study in general: Across blood and tumor or nodule tissue, repertoires from malignant and benign thyroid patients were compared with one another. Study-level results: The study reportedly found significantly higher TCR beta diversity in malignant thyroid tumors than benign nodules, in blood and tumor.

Ahead of thyroid surgery, no patient had received treatment of any kind. Germline V lookup: CDR1 LNHDA, CDR2 SQIVND (reference sequence). The V end lost 3 bases, the J end lost 4 bases, and 12 bases lay between the germline ends. The CDR3 runs to 15 residues. The sample holds many counts of this clone. Its matching antigen is unknown. Original processing methods: It was from CDR3 differences across clinicopathological groups that a distant-metastasis classifier for papillary thyroid cancer was built. TCRdb reassembled clones from the PCR reads with MiXCR. These V and J calls originate from TCRdb's pipeline instead of the authors' own analysis. The data hold around 23,000 clones, with around 30% observed a single time.

The clonotype was recovered from a female donor with papillary thyroid cancer or a benign thyroid nodule (not recorded which). Some clones in this sample may be carry-over from other donors' samples. The material sequenced was blood. The gene calls are TRBV19 and TRBJ2-2; perhaps TRBD2 as D (5 bases). CDR3 coding DNA: TGTGCCAGTAGTATTGATAGGAGCGGCACCGGGGAGCTGTTTTTT. Translation gives CASSIDRSGTGELFF.